This is a list of T cell receptor beta chains from one sample in a study of shared clonotypes between healthy human individuals. Profiling relied on immunoSEQ multiplex PCR, and the TCRdb table lists in-frame clones only, not all of them. The sample lists just over 2,000,000 clones, 90% to 95% occurring once. The source material was naive CD4+ T cells sorted from blood. These TCRs come from a man aged 18-30 years in good health. Both conserved end residues are part of each CDR3. D genes are given only for firm matches. Clone sizes are given selectively: once, few, many, or a class where the clone is expanded.

.,TRBJ2-1,.,TRBV5-1,CASREVTSYNEQFF,TGCGCCAGCAGGGAGGTGACTAGTTACAATGAGCAGTTCTTC
.,TRBJ2-1,.,TRBV30,CAWRSTGKPYNEQFF,TGTGCCTGGAGGTCAACAGGGAAGCCCTACAATGAGCAGTTCTTC
TRBD1,TRBJ1-1,.,TRBV2,CASNLRTGTTEAFF,TGTGCCAGCAATTTGAGGACAGGGACCACTGAAGCTTTCTTT
TRBD2,TRBJ2-7,.,TRBV15,CATSRDQVAGGEQYF,TGTGCCACCAGCAGAGATCAGGTAGCGGGAGGCGAGCAGTACTTC
.,TRBJ1-3,once,TRBV5-4,CASSLERYGAAGNTIYF,TGTGCCAGCAGCTTGGAACGTTACGGGGCGGCTGGAAACACCATATATTTT
.,TRBJ2-2,.,TRBV6-1,CATNRINTGELFF,TGTGCCACCAACAGGATTAACACCGGGGAGCTGTTTTTT
.,TRBJ2-5,once,TRBV20-1,CSAGRRGPEYF,TGCAGTGCTGGCCGGAGGGGACCAGAGTACTTC
.,TRBJ1-1,.,TRBV18,CASSALLTVGEAFF,TGTGCCAGCTCCGCGCTTTTGACGGTTGGTGAAGCTTTCTTT
.,TRBJ1-5,.,TRBV6-5,CASSPRRSSNQPQHF,TGTGCCAGCAGCCCCCGCAGGAGCAGCAATCAGCCCCAGCATTTT
.,TRBJ2-7,.,TRBV19,CASSIEGGAYEQYF,TGTGCCAGTAGTATAGAAGGCGGTGCCTACGAGCAGTACTTC
TRBD2,TRBJ2-7,.,TRBV6-6,CASSHGSGSGPYEQYF,TGTGCCAGCAGCCACGGTTCGGGTAGCGGGCCCTACGAGCAGTACTTC
.,TRBJ2-5,.,TRBV5-4,CASSAGGGNSRDQYF,TGTGCCAGCAGCGCTGGAGGGGGGAACTCCCGAGACCAGTACTTC
TRBD1,TRBJ2-7,.,TRBV5-1,CASSQEPGQVAYEQYF,TGCGCCAGCAGCCAGGAGCCGGGACAGGTAGCTTACGAGCAGTACTTC
.,TRBJ2-1,.,TRBV9,CASSVDGSYNEQFF,TGTGCCAGCAGCGTGGACGGCTCCTACAATGAGCAGTTCTTC
.,TRBJ2-7,.,TRBV21-1,CASSKEVAGESHEQYF,TGTGCCAGCAGCAAAGAGGTAGCGGGAGAAAGCCACGAGCAGTACTTC
TRBD1,TRBJ1-2,.,TRBV6-5,CASTRTGYGYTF,TGTGCCAGCACCCGGACAGGTTATGGCTACACCTTC
.,TRBJ2-3,.,TRBV30,CAWSVWGRADTQYF,TGTGCCTGGAGTGTTTGGGGGCGGGCAGATACGCAGTATTTT
TRBD1,TRBJ2-5,.,TRBV6-6,CASSYSEQGASPQYF,TGTGCCAGCAGTTACTCAGAACAGGGGGCGAGCCCCCAGTACTTC
.,TRBJ1-4,.,TRBV5-1,CASSLLQGTTNEKLFF,TGCGCCAGCAGCTTGCTTCAAGGAACAACTAATGAAAAACTGTTTTTT
TRBD2,TRBJ2-7,.,TRBV5-4,CASSTWTSGSYEQYF,TGTGCCAGCAGCACCTGGACTAGCGGTTCCTACGAGCAGTACTTC
TRBD2,TRBJ2-1,.,TRBV6-5,CASSQGLVGEQFF,TGTGCCAGCAGTCAGGGACTAGTCGGTGAGCAGTTCTTC
.,TRBJ2-1,.,TRBV6-5,CASSRGPEQFF,TGTGCCAGCAGCCGGGGGCCTGAGCAGTTCTTC
.,TRBJ2-5,.,TRBV11-2,CASSLVETQYF,TGTGCCAGCAGCTTGGTCGAGACCCAGTACTTC
.,TRBJ1-2,.,TRBV5-1,CASSPPTGYYGYTF,TGCGCCAGCAGCCCCCCTACAGGGTACTATGGCTACACCTTC
.,TRBJ2-7,.,TRBV30,CAWSVQGAYEQYF,TGTGCCTGGAGTGTACAGGGTGCCTACGAGCAGTACTTC
.,TRBJ2-4,.,TRBV19,CASSLTREPPFIQYF,TGTGCCAGTAGCCTCACCAGGGAGCCCCCATTCATTCAGTACTTC
.,TRBJ1-2,few,TRBV18,CASSLYPESGYTF,TGTGCCAGCTCCCTATACCCCGAGAGTGGCTACACCTTC
.,TRBJ1-5,.,TRBV30,CAWSFSGSGSNQPQHF,TGTGCCTGGAGTTTCTCGGGGTCCGGTAGCAATCAGCCCCAGCATTTT
.,TRBJ1-3,once,TRBV7-8,CASSQPATENSGNTIYF,TGTGCCAGCAGCCAACCCGCGACAGAAAACTCTGGAAACACCATATATTTT
.,TRBJ2-2,once,TRBV29-1,CSARVIRGDTGELFF,TGCAGCGCCCGTGTGATTAGGGGCGACACCGGGGAGCTGTTTTTT
.,TRBJ2-5,once,TRBV29-1,CSTGMQETQYF,TGCAGCACGGGGATGCAAGAGACCCAGTACTTC
.,TRBJ1-1,.,TRBV2,CASNHTENTEAFF,TGTGCCAGCAACCATACGGAGAACACTGAAGCTTTCTTT